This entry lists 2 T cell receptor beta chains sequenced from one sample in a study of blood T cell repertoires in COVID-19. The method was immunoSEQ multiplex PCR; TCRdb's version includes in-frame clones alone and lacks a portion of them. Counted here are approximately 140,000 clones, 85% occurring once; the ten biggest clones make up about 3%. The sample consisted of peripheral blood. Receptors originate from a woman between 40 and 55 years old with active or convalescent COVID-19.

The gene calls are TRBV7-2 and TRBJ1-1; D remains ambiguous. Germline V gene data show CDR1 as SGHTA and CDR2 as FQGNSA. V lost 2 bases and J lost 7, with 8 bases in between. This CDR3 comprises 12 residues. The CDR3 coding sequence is TGTGCCAGCAGCTTAACTCGCGTTGAAGCTTTCTTT. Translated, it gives CASSLTRVEAFF.

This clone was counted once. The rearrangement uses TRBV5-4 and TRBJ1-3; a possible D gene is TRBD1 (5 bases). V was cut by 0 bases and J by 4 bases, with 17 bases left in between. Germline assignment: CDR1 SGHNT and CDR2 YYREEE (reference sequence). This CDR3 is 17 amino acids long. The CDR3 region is CASSLAGGGLSGNTIYF. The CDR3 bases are TGTGCCAGCAGCTTGGCCGGGGGGGGTTTATCCGGAAACACCATATATTTT. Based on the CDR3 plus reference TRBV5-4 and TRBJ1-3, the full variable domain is ETGVTQSPTHLIKTRGQQVTLRCSSQSGHNTVSWYQQALGQGPQFIFQYYREEENGRGNFPPRFSGLQFPNYSSELNVNALELDDSALYLCASSLAGGGLSGNTIYFGEGSWLTVV.